Listed below are T cell receptor beta chains from one sample, sequenced in a study of T cells after yellow fever vaccination. MiXCR was run by TCRdb on the 5' RACE reads, yielding one entry per CDR3 protein. The data show roughly 520,000 distinct CDR3 sequences, about a fifth seen once. The sample here was PBMCs, taken less than 25 days after the first yellow fever vaccination. The source is a man aged 18-30 years who received the YFV17D yellow fever vaccine. Both conserved end residues are part of each CDR3. A D gene is named only where the DNA matches it firmly.

TRBV28	.	TRBJ2-2	CASSLPGRSTGELFF
TRBV19	.	TRBJ2-1	CASSNIGGHGEQFF
TRBV20-1	.	TRBJ1-5	CSARVSGDQPQHF
TRBV12-3/TRBV12-4	TRBD2	TRBJ2-7	CASSLTSGTPYEQYF
TRBV3-1	.	TRBJ1-2	CASSPRQSGVF
TRBV9	.	TRBJ1-5	CASSPGTVSNQPQHF
TRBV7-2	.	TRBJ2-7	CASSLAPSLGYEQYF
TRBV7-9	.	TRBJ1-1	CASSLASAGKAFF
TRBV3-1	.	TRBJ1-5	CASSQTWSQPQHF
TRBV7-8	.	TRBJ2-5	CASRHSRPGVKETQYF
TRBV5-1	TRBD1	TRBJ2-7	CASSLGVGQGHEQYF
TRBV4-2	.	TRBJ2-2	CASSQRGESGEQFF
TRBV13	.	TRBJ2-1	CASSTTEGVNEQFF
TRBV6-1	.	TRBJ1-2	CASSFGRVPSYGYTF
TRBV5-1	.	TRBJ2-5	CASSPIPQETQYF